A selection of T cell receptor beta chains follows, all from one sample in a study of T cell responses to AZD1222 COVID-19 vaccine. Method: immunoSEQ multiplex PCR; TCRdb's copy keeps in-frame clones and lacks some. The sample contains some 200,000 clones, just over 90% of which appear only once. This material consisted of peripheral blood, taken on day 0 of AZD1222 vaccination. The source of these receptors is an adult in good health. Both conserved end residues are part of each CDR3. The order of the fields is V gene, CDR3 length, clone size, J gene, D gene, CDR3 DNA, CDR3 protein. D genes are given only for firm matches. Some rows have no size entry. The others give once, few or many, or a class for an expanded clone.

>TRBV9|16|once|TRBJ2-2|TRBD2
TGTGCCAGCAGCTCGCGGACTAGCGCGAACACCGGGGAGCTGTTTTTT
CASSSRTSANTGELFF
>TRBV19|16|-|TRBJ2-3|TRBD2
TGTGCCAGTAGTCCCCGGGAGGGCCTAACGACCGATACGCAGTATTTT
CASSPREGLTTDTQYF
>TRBV7-9|14|-|TRBJ1-5|-
TGTGCCAGCAGCCTCGGGGAAAAGGGTCAGCCCCAGCATTTT
CASSLGEKGQPQHF
>TRBV4-2|16|-|TRBJ2-2|TRBD1
TGTGCCAGCAGCCAAGATAGGGCAGGGGGCTCCGGGGAGCTGTTTTTT
CASSQDRAGGSGELFF
>TRBV19|16|-|TRBJ2-7|TRBD1
TGTGCCAGTAGTAGCGTACCGGGACAGGGGGCCCACGAGCAGTACTTC
CASSSVPGQGAHEQYF
>TRBV3-1/TRBV3-2|14|-|TRBJ1-1|-
TGTGCCAGCACCCGGGGGAGGACGAACACTGAAGCTTTCTTT
CASTRGRTNTEAFF
>TRBV27|15|-|TRBJ2-7|TRBD2
TGTGCCAGCAGCGCCTGGGGAGGGCCAGACTACGAGCAGTACTTC
CASSAWGGPDYEQYF
>TRBV3-1/TRBV3-2|22|few|TRBJ2-1|-
TGTGCCAGCAGCCAACCCTATACGGTGGTTAGAGAGTTACTTCGCTCCTACAATGAGCAGTTCTTC
CASSQPYTVVRELLRSYNEQFF
>TRBV5-1|19|-|TRBJ1-1|TRBD1
TGCGCCAGCAGCTTGGTAACCGGGACAGAAAAAAGAAAGAACACTGAAGCTTTCTTT
CASSLVTGTEKRKNTEAFF
>TRBV11-3|16|-|TRBJ2-1|-
TGTGCCAGCAGCTTATCTTCGATTGGAAATGGGAATGAGCAGTTCTTC
CASSLSSIGNGNEQFF
>TRBV6-1|16|-|TRBJ2-3|-
TGTGCCAGCAGTGAACAGGTTGCGGGATTCACAGATACGCAGTATTTT
CASSEQVAGFTDTQYF
>TRBV27|14|-|TRBJ1-4|-
TGTGCCAGCACCCGGGGGGGCGCTAATGAAAAACTGTTTTTT
CASTRGGANEKLFF
>TRBV7-2|15|-|TRBJ2-1|TRBD1
TGTGCCAGCAGCTTGGGACAGGGACCCAACAATGAGCAGTTCTTC
CASSLGQGPNNEQFF
>TRBV29-1|14|-|TRBJ2-3|-
TGCAGCGTTGAGCGGACTCCTAGCACAGATACGCAGTATTTT
CSVERTPSTDTQYF
>TRBV5-1|13|-|TRBJ1-1|-
TGCGCCAGCGGGGGGACAACGAACACTGAAGCTTTCTTT
CASGGTTNTEAFF
>TRBV12-3/TRBV12-4|13|-|TRBJ2-1|-
TGTGCCAGCAGTCCGGGCGCCGCTAATGAGCAGTTCTTC
CASSPGAANEQFF
>TRBV5-4|15|-|TRBJ2-7|-
TGTGCCAGCAGCCCAAAAGCGGAGAGCTCCTACGAGCAGTACTTC
CASSPKAESSYEQYF
>TRBV28|17|-|TRBJ2-7|TRBD2
TGTGCCAGCAAACCGGGACTAGCGGGTGCGAGCTCCTACGAGCAGTACTTC
CASKPGLAGASSYEQYF
>TRBV19|16|-|TRBJ1-5|TRBD1
TGTGCCAGTAGTAGACGACAGGGTGACGGCAATCAGCCCCAGCATTTT
CASSRRQGDGNQPQHF
>TRBV7-3|15|once|TRBJ2-5|-
TGTGCCAGCAGCTTAATAGGAGGGTACCAAGAGACCCAGTACTTC
CASSLIGGYQETQYF
>TRBV5-4|15|-|TRBJ2-1|-
TGTGCCAGCAGCTTGGACGGGGCCTCCTACAATGAGCAGTTCTTC
CASSLDGASYNEQFF
>TRBV19|16|-|TRBJ1-4|TRBD1
TGTGCCAGTAGTACAGGGGGCTTCGGGTATAATGAAAAACTGTTTTTT
CASSTGGFGYNEKLFF
>TRBV1|11|-|TRBJ2-5|-
TGCACCAGCAGCGGGCAGGAGACCCAGTACTTC
CTSSGQETQYF
>TRBV2|14|-|TRBJ1-4|-
TGTGCCAGCAGTTACACCGGCTCTAATGAAAAACTGTTTTTT
CASSYTGSNEKLFF
>TRBV20-1|13|few|TRBJ1-5|-
TGCAGTGCAAGTGACAGCCCCAATCAGCCCCAGCATTTT
CSASDSPNQPQHF
>TRBV5-1|14|-|TRBJ2-7|-
TGCGCCAGCTCAGGGGAGAGCAGTTTCCACGAGCAGTACTTC
CASSGESSFHEQYF
>TRBV20-1|13|-|TRBJ1-2|-
TGCAGTGCTAGTGGCCTAGGGAACTATGGCTACACCTTC
CSASGLGNYGYTF